This TCR beta chain appears in the sequencing data of a study of T cell responses to AZD1222 COVID-19 vaccine. Concerning this clone itself: As yet, its antigen is unknown.

Here immunoSEQ multiplex PCR was the method, and the copy in TCRdb shows in-frame clones only, minus some. This sample has some 200,000 clones, with roughly 93% found just once. Study results and limitations: Nearly half of the spike-specific TCRs reportedly recognize variant regions that carry no mutations. There were repertoire samples only from the period after the peak T cell response.

This CDR3 has 14 residues. V was pared by 0 bases and J by 13 bases, with 13 bases between. Germline lookup yields CDR1 LGHNA and CDR2 YSLEER. The chain joins TRBV4-3 to TRBJ1-6; D is unclear. The starting material was peripheral blood, obtained on day 0 of AZD1222 vaccination. The sequence was obtained from an adult in good health. CDR3 bases: TGCGCCAGCAGCCAAGACCCTCTGCGCGGGCCCCTCCACTTT. Its protein is CASSQDPLRGPLHF.